The entry below gives a single T cell receptor (beta chain) sequence along with its context. A single base separates this from a much larger clone, so it may be a read error. Per germline, CDR1 KGHDR and CDR2 SFDVKD. This CDR3 contains 14 residues. For bulk TCR libraries, previously described methods and listed TCR primers were used. TCRdb re-called the PCR reads with MiXCR, one entry per CDR3 protein. The sample consists of about half a million distinct CDR3 sequences, 20% to 25% of them appearing once. This entry is derived from a study of molecular identifiers for immune sequencing clone quantification.

The source of this sequence is a human donor in good health. Some libraries in this study had Jurkat cell RNA spiked in. Sequencing was performed on naive CD8+ T cells from blood, with Jurkat cell RNA spiked in. The sample's subset: FACS-sorted CD8+CD4-CCR7+CD45RA+ naive T cells. This sequence joins TRBV24-1 and TRBJ2-1, with D possibly being TRBD1 (6 bases). CDR3 sequence reads: CAISEGRGVDEQFF. CDR3 coding DNA: TGTGCCATCAGTGAGGGCAGGGGTGTCGATGAGCAGTTCTTC.